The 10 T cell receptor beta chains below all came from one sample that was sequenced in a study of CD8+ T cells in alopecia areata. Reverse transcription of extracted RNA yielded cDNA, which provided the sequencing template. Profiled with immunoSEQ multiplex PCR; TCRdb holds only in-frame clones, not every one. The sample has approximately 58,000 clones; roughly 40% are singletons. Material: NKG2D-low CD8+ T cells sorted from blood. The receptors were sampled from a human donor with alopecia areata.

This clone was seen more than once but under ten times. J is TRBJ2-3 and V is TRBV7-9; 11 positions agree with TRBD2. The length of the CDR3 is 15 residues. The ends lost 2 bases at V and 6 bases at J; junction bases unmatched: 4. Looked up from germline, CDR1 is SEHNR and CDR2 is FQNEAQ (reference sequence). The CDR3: CASSLNSGGADTQYF. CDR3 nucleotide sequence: TGTGCCAGCAGCTTAAATAGCGGGGGGGCTGATACGCAGTATTTT.

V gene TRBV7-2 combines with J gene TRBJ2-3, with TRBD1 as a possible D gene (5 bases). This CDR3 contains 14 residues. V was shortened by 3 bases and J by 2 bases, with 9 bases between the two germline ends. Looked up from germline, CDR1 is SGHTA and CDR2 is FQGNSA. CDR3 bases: TGTGCCAGCAGCTTCCTCAGGGACACAGATACGCAGTATTTT. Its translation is CASSFLRDTDTQYF.

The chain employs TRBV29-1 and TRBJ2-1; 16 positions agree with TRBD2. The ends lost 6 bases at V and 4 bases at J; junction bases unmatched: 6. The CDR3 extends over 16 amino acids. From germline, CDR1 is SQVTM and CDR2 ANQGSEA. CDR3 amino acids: CSVAGTSGGVYNEQFF. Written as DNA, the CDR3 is TGCAGCGTCGCCGGGACTAGCGGGGGGGTGTACAATGAGCAGTTCTTC.

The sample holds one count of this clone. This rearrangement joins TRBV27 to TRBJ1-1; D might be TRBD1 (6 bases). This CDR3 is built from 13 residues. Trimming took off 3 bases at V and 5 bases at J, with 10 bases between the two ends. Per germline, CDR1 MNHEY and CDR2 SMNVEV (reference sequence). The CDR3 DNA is TGTGCCAGCAGTTTTCAGGGGTTTACTGAAGCTTTCTTT. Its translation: CASSFQGFTEAFF.

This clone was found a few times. The CDR3 nucleotides are TGCGCCAGCAGCCCGTACAGGGGCCTGTACGAGCAGTACTTC. As protein: CASSPYRGLYEQYF. This chain uses TRBV4-3 with TRBJ2-7; 7 nucleotides agree with TRBD1. V lost 4 bases to trimming and J lost 4 bases; unmatched junction nucleotides: 7. Germline V gene data show CDR1 as LGHNA and CDR2 as YSLEER. The CDR3 contains 14 residues.

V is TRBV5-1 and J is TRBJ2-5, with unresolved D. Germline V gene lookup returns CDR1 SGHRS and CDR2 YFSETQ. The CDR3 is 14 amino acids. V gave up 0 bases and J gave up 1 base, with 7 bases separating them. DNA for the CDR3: TGCGCCAGCAGCTTGGTGGGCCCCCAAGAGACCCAGTACTTC. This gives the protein CASSLVGPQETQYF.

This CDR3 is CASSADRGADTQYF. As DNA, the CDR3 is TGTGCCAGCAGCGCGGACAGGGGTGCAGATACGCAGTATTTT. This chain connects TRBV9 to TRBJ2-3; 9 bases map to TRBD1. This CDR3 has 14 amino acids. Germline V gene sequence: CDR1 SGDLS, CDR2 YYNGEE. V was clipped by 3 bases and J by 4 bases; unmatched bases: 3. Based on the CDR3 plus reference TRBV9 and TRBJ2-3, the full variable domain is DSGVTQTPKHLITATGQRVTLRCSPRSGDLSVYWYQQSLDQGLQFLIQYYNGEERAKGNILERFSAQQFPDLHSELNLSSLELGDSALYFCASSADRGADTQYFGPGTRLTVL.

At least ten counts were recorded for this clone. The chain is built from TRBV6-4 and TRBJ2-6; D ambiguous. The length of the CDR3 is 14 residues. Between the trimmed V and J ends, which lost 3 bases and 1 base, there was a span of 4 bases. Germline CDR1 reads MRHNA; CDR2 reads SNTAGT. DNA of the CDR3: TGTGCCAGCAGTGAAGTGTCTGGGGCCAACGTCCTGACTTTC. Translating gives CASSEVSGANVLTF.

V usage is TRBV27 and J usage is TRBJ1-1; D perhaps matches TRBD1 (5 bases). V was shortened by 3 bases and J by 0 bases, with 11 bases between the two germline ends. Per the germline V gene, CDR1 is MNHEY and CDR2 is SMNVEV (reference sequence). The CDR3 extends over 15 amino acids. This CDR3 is CASSLSAGVNTEAFF. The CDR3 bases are TGTGCCAGCAGTTTGTCGGCGGGGGTGAACACTGAAGCTTTCTTT.

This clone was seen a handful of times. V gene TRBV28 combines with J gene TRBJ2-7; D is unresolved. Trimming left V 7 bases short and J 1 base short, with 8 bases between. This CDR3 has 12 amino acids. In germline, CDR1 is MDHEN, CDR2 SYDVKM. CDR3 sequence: CASTSESYEQYF. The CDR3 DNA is TGTGCCAGCACCTCGGAGTCCTACGAGCAGTACTTC.